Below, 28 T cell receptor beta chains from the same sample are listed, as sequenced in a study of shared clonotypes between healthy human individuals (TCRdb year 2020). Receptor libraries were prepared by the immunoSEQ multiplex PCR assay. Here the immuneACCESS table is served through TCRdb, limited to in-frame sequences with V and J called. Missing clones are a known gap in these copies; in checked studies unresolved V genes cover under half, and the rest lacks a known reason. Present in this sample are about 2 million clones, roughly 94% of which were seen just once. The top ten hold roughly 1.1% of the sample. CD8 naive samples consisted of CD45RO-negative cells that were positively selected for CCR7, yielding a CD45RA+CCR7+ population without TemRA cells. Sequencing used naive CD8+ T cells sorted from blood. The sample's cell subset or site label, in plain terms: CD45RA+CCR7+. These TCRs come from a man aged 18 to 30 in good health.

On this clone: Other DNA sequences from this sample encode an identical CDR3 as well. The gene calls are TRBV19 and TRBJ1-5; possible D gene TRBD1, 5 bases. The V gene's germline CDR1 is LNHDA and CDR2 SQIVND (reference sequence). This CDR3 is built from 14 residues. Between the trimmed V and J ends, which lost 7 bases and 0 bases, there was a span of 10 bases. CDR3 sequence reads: CASKVRDSNQPQHF. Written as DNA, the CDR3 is TGTGCCAGTAAAGTCAGGGATAGCAATCAGCCCCAGCATTTT.

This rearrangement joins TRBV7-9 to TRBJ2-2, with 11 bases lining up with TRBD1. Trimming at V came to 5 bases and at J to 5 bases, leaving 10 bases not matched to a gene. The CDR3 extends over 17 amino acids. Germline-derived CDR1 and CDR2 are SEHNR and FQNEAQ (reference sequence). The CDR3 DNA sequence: TGTGCCAGCAGCATACCTCCGGGACAGGGGGTTACCGGGGAGCTGTTTTTT. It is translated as CASSIPPGQGVTGELFF.

The CDR3 is CASASGVVLGEQYF. Written as DNA, the CDR3 is TGTGCCAGCGCTAGCGGGGTCGTTCTTGGCGAGCAGTACTTC. This chain connects TRBV5-4 to TRBJ2-7; 9 nucleotides agree with TRBD2. The trim removed 7 bases at V and 6 bases at J, leaving 11 bases unmatched. Germline V gives CDR1 SGHNT, CDR2 YYREEE (reference sequence). The CDR3 consists of 14 residues.

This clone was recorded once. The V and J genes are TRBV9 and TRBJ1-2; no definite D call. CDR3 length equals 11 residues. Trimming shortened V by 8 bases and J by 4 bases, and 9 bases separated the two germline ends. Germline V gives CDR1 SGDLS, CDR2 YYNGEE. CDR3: CASFSSYGYTF. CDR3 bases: TGTGCCAGTTTCTCGAGCTATGGCTACACCTTC.

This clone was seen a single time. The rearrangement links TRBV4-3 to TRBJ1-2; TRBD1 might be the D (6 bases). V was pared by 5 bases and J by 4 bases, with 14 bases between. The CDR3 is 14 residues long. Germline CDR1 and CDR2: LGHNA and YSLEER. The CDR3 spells CASSSGGGPYGYTF. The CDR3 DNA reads TGCGCCAGCAGCTCCGGGGGGGGCCCCTATGGCTACACCTTC.

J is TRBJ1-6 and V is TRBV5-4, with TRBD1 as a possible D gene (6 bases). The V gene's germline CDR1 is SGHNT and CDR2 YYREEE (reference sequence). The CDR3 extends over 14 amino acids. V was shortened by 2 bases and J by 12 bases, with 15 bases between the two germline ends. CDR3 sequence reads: CASSLVRGIQPLHF. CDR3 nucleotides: TGTGCCAGCAGCTTAGTCAGGGGAATTCAACCCCTCCACTTT.

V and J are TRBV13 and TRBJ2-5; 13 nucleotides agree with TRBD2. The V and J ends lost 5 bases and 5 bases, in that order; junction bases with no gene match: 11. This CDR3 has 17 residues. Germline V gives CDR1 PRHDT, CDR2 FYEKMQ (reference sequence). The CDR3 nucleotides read TGTGCCAGCAGCCCTACTAGCGGGGGGGCGATAGTGGAGACCCAGTACTTC. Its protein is CASSPTSGGAIVETQYF.

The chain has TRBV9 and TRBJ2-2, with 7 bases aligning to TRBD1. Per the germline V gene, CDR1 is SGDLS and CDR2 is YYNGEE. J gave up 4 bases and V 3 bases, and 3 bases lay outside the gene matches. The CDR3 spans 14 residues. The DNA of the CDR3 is TGTGCCAGCAGCGGACAGGGTACCACCGGGGAGCTGTTTTTT. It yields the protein CASSGQGTTGELFF.

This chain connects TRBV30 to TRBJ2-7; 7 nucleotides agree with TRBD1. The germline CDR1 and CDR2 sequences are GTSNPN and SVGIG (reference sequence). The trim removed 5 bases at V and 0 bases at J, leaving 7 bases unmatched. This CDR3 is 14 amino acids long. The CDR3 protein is CAWELTGTSYEQYF. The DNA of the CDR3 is TGTGCCTGGGAGCTGACAGGGACCTCCTACGAGCAGTACTTC.

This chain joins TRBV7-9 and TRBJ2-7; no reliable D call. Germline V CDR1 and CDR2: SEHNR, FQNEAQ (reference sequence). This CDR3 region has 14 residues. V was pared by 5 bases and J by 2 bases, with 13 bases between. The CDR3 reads CASSPPSEPYEQYF. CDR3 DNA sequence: TGTGCCAGCAGCCCCCCGAGCGAGCCCTACGAGCAGTACTTC. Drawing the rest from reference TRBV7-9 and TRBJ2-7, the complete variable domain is DTGVSQNPRHKITKRGQNVTFRCDPISEHNRLYWYRQTLGQGPEFLTYFQNEAQLEKSRLLSDRFSAERPKGSFSTLEIQRTEQGDSAMYLCASSPPSEPYEQYFGPGTRLTVT.

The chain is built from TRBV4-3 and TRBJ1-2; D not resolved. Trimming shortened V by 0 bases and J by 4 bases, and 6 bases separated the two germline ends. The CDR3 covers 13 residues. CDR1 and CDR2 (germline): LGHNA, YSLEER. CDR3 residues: CASSQDISYGYTF. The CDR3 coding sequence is TGCGCCAGCAGCCAAGATATCAGCTATGGCTACACCTTC.

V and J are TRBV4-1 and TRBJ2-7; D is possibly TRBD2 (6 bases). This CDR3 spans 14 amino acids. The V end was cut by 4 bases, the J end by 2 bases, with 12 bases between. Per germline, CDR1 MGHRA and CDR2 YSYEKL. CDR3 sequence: CASSLGTLTYEQYF. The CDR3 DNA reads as TGCGCCAGCAGCCTGGGGACTCTTACCTACGAGCAGTACTTC.

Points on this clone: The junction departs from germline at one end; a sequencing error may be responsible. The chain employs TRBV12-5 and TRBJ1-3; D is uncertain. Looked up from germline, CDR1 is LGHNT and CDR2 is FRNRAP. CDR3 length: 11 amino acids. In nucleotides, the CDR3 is TGCGGCGTCCGCTCTGGAAACACCATATATTTT. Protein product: CGVRSGNTIYF.

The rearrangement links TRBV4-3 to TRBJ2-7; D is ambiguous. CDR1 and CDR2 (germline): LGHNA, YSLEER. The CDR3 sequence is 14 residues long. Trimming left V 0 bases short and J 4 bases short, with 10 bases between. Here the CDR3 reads CASSQDVTTYEQYF. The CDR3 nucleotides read TGCGCCAGCAGCCAAGATGTGACAACTTACGAGCAGTACTTC.

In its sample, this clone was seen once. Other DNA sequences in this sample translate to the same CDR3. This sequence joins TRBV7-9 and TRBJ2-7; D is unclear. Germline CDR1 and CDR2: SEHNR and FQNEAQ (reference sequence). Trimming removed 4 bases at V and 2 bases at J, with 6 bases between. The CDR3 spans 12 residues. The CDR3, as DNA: TGTGCCAGCAGCTCCGCCGCCTACGAGCAGTACTTC. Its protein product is CASSSAAYEQYF. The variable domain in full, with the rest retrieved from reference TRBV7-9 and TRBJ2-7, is DTGVSQNPRHKITKRGQNVTFRCDPISEHNRLYWYRQTLGQGPEFLTYFQNEAQLEKSRLLSDRFSAERPKGSFSTLEIQRTEQGDSAMYLCASSSAAYEQYFGPGTRLTVT.

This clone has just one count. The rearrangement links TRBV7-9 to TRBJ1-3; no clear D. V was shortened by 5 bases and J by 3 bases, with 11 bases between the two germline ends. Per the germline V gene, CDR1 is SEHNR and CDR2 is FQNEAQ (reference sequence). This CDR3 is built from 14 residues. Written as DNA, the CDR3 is TGTGCCAGCAGCCCTCGAGGCGGTGGAAACACCATATATTTT. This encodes CASSPRGGGNTIYF.

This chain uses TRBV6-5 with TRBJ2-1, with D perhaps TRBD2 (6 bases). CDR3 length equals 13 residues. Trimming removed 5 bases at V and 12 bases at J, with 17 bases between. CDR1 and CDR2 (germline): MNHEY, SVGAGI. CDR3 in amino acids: CASSPGLSSRQFF. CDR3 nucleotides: TGTGCCAGCAGTCCGGGACTTTCATCGAGGCAGTTCTTC.

The DNA of the CDR3 is TGTGCCAGCAGCAAGGACCACTCCTACGAGCAGTACTTC. It is translated as CASSKDHSYEQYF. The chain is built from TRBV5-6 and TRBJ2-7; D not resolved. CDR1 is SGHDT and CDR2 is YYEEEE in the germline V gene. V was clipped by 4 bases and J by 0 bases, with 8 bases between them. There are 13 residues in the CDR3.

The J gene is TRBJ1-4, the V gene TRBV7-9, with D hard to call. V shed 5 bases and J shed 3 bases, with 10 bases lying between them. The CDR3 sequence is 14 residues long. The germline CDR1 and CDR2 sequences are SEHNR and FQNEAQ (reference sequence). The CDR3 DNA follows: TGTGCCAGCAGCCTAAACGAAGCTAATGAAAAACTGTTTTTT. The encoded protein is CASSLNEANEKLFF.

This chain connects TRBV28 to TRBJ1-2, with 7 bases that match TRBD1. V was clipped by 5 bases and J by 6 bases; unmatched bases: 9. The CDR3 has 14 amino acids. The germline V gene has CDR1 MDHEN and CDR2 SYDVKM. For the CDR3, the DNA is TGTGCCAGCAGTCTATTGACAGGGATTGATGGCTACACCTTC. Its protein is CASSLLTGIDGYTF.

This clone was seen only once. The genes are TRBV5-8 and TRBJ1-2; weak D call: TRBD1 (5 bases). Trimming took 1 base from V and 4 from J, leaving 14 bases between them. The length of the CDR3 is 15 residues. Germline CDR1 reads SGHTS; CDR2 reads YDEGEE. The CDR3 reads CASSLQGAGPYGYTF. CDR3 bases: TGTGCCAGCAGCTTGCAGGGCGCAGGGCCCTATGGCTACACCTTC.

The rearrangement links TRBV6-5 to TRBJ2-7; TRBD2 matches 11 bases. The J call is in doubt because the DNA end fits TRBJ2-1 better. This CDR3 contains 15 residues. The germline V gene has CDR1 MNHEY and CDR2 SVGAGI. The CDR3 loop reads CASSYSGGAHNEQFF. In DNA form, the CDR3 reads TGTGCCAGCAGTTATAGCGGGGGGGCCCATAATGAGCAGTTCTTC.

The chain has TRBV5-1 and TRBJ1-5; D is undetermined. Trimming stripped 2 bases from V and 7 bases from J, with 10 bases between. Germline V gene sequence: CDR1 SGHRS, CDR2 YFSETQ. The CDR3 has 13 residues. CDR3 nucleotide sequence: TGCGCCAGCAGCTTTGGGCAAGGCCAGCCCCAGCATTTT. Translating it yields CASSFGQGQPQHF.

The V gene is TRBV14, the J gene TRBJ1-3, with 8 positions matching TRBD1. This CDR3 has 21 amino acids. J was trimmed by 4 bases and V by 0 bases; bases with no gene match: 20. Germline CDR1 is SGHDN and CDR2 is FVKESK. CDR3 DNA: TGTGCCAGCAGCCAAGATCCGTTGGACAGGGTTAGTGTCGGTTCGGGAAACACCATATATTTT. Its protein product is CASSQDPLDRVSVGSGNTIYF.

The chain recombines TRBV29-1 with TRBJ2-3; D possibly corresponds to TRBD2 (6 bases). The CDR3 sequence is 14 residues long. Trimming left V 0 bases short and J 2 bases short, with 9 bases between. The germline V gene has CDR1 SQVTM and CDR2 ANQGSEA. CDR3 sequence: CSVEDRGNTDTQYF. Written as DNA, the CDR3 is TGCAGCGTTGAAGATCGCGGGAACACAGATACGCAGTATTTT.

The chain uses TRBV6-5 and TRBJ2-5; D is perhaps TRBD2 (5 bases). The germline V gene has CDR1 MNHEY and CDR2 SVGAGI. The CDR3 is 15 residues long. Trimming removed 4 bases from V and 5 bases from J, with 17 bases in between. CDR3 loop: CASSSPVAGGETQYF. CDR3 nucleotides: TGTGCCAGCAGTTCCCCCGTTGCGGGTGGGGAGACCCAGTACTTC.

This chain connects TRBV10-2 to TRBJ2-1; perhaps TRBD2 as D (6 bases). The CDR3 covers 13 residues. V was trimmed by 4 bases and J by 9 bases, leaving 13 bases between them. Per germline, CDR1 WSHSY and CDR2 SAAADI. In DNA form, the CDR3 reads TGCGCCAGCAGTGGAGGCGGGAACCGTGAGCAGTTCTTC. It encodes CASSGGGNREQFF.

This CDR3 reads CASSVDKGVGSPLHF. The DNA of the CDR3 is TGTGCCAGCAGCGTAGACAAGGGTGTCGGTTCACCCCTCCACTTT. The chain combines TRBV9 with TRBJ1-6; no firm D call. The germline V gene encodes CDR1 SGDLS and CDR2 YYNGEE. V was shortened by 0 bases and J by 9 bases, with 13 bases between the two germline ends. The CDR3 length is 15 residues.